This is a list of T cell receptor beta chains from one sample in a study of technical replicates of blood from several donors. TCRdb keeps only in-frame clones here, not all; method: immunoSEQ multiplex PCR. Here the sample spans tens of thousands of clones, 95% to 97% being singletons. The sequenced sample consisted of T cells isolated from PBMCs. The receptors come from a human donor in good health. Both conserved end residues are part of each CDR3. Each record gives: V gene, clone size, J gene, D gene, CDR3 DNA, CDR3 protein. A D gene is named only where the DNA matches it firmly. The size entry is marked missing in some rows and otherwise reads once, few, many or a size class.

TRBV28	.	TRBJ2-2	.	TGTGCCAGCAGTTTAATGACTACGAACACCGGGGAGCTGTTTTTT	CASSLMTTNTGELFF
TRBV11-2	.	TRBJ1-2	TRBD1	TGTGCCAGCAGCTTAGGCGCTTGGACAGGGGAACATGGCTACACCTTC	CASSLGAWTGEHGYTF
TRBV2	.	TRBJ2-3	.	TGTGCCAGCAGTGGAAACAGAGAATCAGATACGCAGTATTTT	CASSGNRESDTQYF
TRBV7-9	.	TRBJ2-1	TRBD2	TGTGCCAGCAGCCCATTAGCGGGAGGCCTTTCGGATGAGCAGTTCTTC	CASSPLAGGLSDEQFF
TRBV14	.	TRBJ2-7	TRBD2	TGTGCCAGCAGCCAAGAACCAGCGGGAGGGCAGTACGAGCAGTACTTC	CASSQEPAGGQYEQYF
TRBV6-5	.	TRBJ2-2	.	TGTGCCAGCAGTTACTTAGGGCAGGGTGGGTCCGGGGAGCTGTTTTTT	CASSYLGQGGSGELFF
TRBV18	.	TRBJ1-3	.	TGTGCCAGCTCACCATATTCCCCCCGCTCTGGAAACACCATATATTTT	CASSPYSPRSGNTIYF
TRBV13	.	TRBJ2-7	.	TGTGCCAGCAGCTACGGGACTCGACCCAGCGAGCAGTACTTC	CASSYGTRPSEQYF
TRBV2	.	TRBJ1-2	.	TGTGCCAGCAGCCCCGAGGTGGAGGGTGGCTACACCTTC	CASSPEVEGGYTF
TRBV28	.	TRBJ2-1	TRBD1	TGTGCCAGCAGTTTTACAAGGACAGGACCCTACAATGAGCAGTTCTTC	CASSFTRTGPYNEQFF
TRBV27	.	TRBJ2-7	TRBD1	TGTGCCAGCAGCCCAAGACCGGGACAGCCCCACTACGAGCAGTACTTC	CASSPRPGQPHYEQYF
TRBV5-6	.	TRBJ2-7	.	TGTGCCAGCAGTCCCGATCACCGCGACGAGCAGTACTTC	CASSPDHRDEQYF
TRBV29-1	once	TRBJ1-1	.	TGCAGCGTTTCATCAGGGGACACTGAAGCTTTCTTT	CSVSSGDTEAFF
TRBV10-3	.	TRBJ2-5	.	TGTGCCATCGGAGAGACCGGCGGTGAGACCCAGTACTTC	CAIGETGGETQYF
TRBV6-5	.	TRBJ2-7	TRBD2	TGTGCCAGCAGTTTTTGGACTAGCGGGAGCTACGAGCAGTACTTC	CASSFWTSGSYEQYF
TRBV30	.	TRBJ2-1	TRBD1	TGTGCCTGGAAACAGGGGGAGTACAATGAGCAGTTCTTC	CAWKQGEYNEQFF
TRBV27	.	TRBJ2-2	TRBD2	TGTGCCAGCACCCTTTACGGGGGGGTGAGCACCGGGGAGCTGTTTTTT	CASTLYGGVSTGELFF
TRBV27	.	TRBJ2-1	.	TGTGCCAGCAGTTTATACGCGGGAAATGAGCAGTTCTTC	CASSLYAGNEQFF
TRBV28	.	TRBJ2-4	TRBD2	TGTGCCAGCAGTTTAGGGGGGGTGAACATTCAGTACTTC	CASSLGGVNIQYF
TRBV6-4	.	TRBJ2-1	.	TGTGCCAGCAGCGGGGGTAATCAGCAGTTCTTC	CASSGGNQQFF
TRBV7-9	.	TRBJ2-5	.	TGTGCCAGCAGCTTAGGGCGGAAAGAGACCCAGTACTTC	CASSLGRKETQYF
TRBV6-1	.	TRBJ2-5	.	TGTGCCAGCAGGGGGCTATCGCAAGAGACCCAGTACTTC	CASRGLSQETQYF
TRBV30	.	TRBJ2-7	TRBD2	TGTGCCTGGAGTACAGCGGGGCCCTACGAGCAGTACTTC	CAWSTAGPYEQYF
TRBV28	.	TRBJ1-4	.	TGTGCCAGCAGCTCCATGGGGCAGATTGAAAAACTGTTTTTT	CASSSMGQIEKLFF
TRBV11-2	once	TRBJ2-5	TRBD2	TGTGCCAGCAGCTTAAACGGCCTAGCGGGAGGAGAGACCCAGTACTTC	CASSLNGLAGGETQYF
TRBV11-3	.	TRBJ1-3	.	TGTGCCAGCAGCTTAGATCTTCGATTAGAGAGCCCTGGAAACACCATATATTTT	CASSLDLRLESPGNTIYF
TRBV9	.	TRBJ2-1	TRBD1	TGTGCCAGCAGCCACACAGGGGGCGGAACTGACAATGAGCAGTTCTTC	CASSHTGGGTDNEQFF
TRBV2	once	TRBJ2-5	.	TGTGCCAGCAGTGAAGCAAGGGGAATCATCGGAAAGACCCAGTACTTC	CASSEARGIIGKTQYF
TRBV2	.	TRBJ2-3	.	TGTGCCACCGCCGGGACTCTTAGCACAGATACGCAGTATTTT	CATAGTLSTDTQYF
TRBV28	.	TRBJ1-4	.	TGTGCCAGCATGGACAGCAGTAATGAAAAACTGTTTTTT	CASMDSSNEKLFF
TRBV5-1	.	TRBJ2-1	TRBD2	TGCGCCAGCAGCTTATCGGGAGGAGGGAGGGCCTACAATGAGCAGTTCTTC	CASSLSGGGRAYNEQFF
TRBV15	.	TRBJ2-7	.	TGTGCCACCAGAGGACAGATCCGATCCTACGAGCAGTACTTC	CATRGQIRSYEQYF
TRBV4-1	.	TRBJ2-7	TRBD1	TGCGCCAGCAGCCCGCGACAGGGATTGGGCTACGAGCAGTACTTC	CASSPRQGLGYEQYF
TRBV27	.	TRBJ1-5	.	TGTGCCAGCAGTTCCTATAGCAATCAGCCCCAGCATTTT	CASSSYSNQPQHF
TRBV4-3	once	TRBJ2-2	.	TGCGCCAGCAGCCAAGAAGTGTCAGGCGGGGAGCTGTTTTTT	CASSQEVSGGELFF
TRBV28	.	TRBJ1-1	.	TGTGCCAGCCTTGGGGGGGCGAACACTGAAGCTTTCTTT	CASLGGANTEAFF
TRBV5-1	.	TRBJ2-7	TRBD2	TGCGCCAGCAGCTTGGGATTTAGCGGGAGATCCTACGAGCAGTACTTC	CASSLGFSGRSYEQYF
TRBV28	.	TRBJ2-2	TRBD1	TGTGCCAGCAGTTTACAAACAGGGGGCGCCTTCAACACCGGGGAGCTGTTTTTT	CASSLQTGGAFNTGELFF
TRBV9	.	TRBJ1-1	.	TGTGCCAGCAGCGTAGAAGGAGTTGGTGAAGCTTTCTTT	CASSVEGVGEAFF
TRBV6-5	.	TRBJ1-4	TRBD1	TGTGCCAGCAGTTACACGGGACAGGCTAATGAAAAACTGTTTTTT	CASSYTGQANEKLFF
TRBV9	.	TRBJ2-3	TRBD1	TGTGCCAGCAGCGTATCGCCAGGGGGCGCGGGAGATACGCAGTATTTT	CASSVSPGGAGDTQYF
TRBV11-1	.	TRBJ2-3	.	TGTGCCAGCAGCTACACAGGGCCAGATACGCAGTATTTT	CASSYTGPDTQYF
TRBV5-4	.	TRBJ2-1	TRBD2	TGTGCCAGCAGCCGATCTGGCGCGTTACTAGCGGGAGTCTCCCATGAGCAGTTCTTC	CASSRSGALLAGVSHEQFF
TRBV6-5	.	TRBJ2-7	TRBD2	TGTGCCAGCAGTTCCGGGACTAGCGGTACCTACGAGCAGTACTTC	CASSSGTSGTYEQYF
TRBV4-1	.	TRBJ1-5	.	TGCGCCAGCAGCATCCGCAGGGCCGGGCCCCAGCATTTT	CASSIRRAGPQHF
TRBV5-4	.	TRBJ2-1	.	TGTGCCAGCAGCTCCTACGAGGAGCAGTTCTTC	CASSSYEEQFF
TRBV6-4	.	TRBJ2-5	.	TGTGCCAGCAGTCGGGACTTACAAGAGACCCAGTACTTC	CASSRDLQETQYF
TRBV5-1	.	TRBJ1-2	TRBD1	TGCGCCAGCAGCGGACGACAGGGGGTCGGAGCTAACTATGGCTACACCTTC	CASSGRQGVGANYGYTF
TRBV2	.	TRBJ2-7	TRBD2	TGTGCCAGCAGTGGGACTAGCGGGAGTTCCTCCTACGAGCAGTACTTC	CASSGTSGSSSYEQYF